The following is a TCR beta chain sequence with its context. This specimen belongs to a study of T cell responses to AZD1222 COVID-19 vaccine. Sequenced by immunoSEQ multiplex PCR; TCRdb stores in-frame clones only, minus some. The sample consists of 130,000 to 150,000 clones, about 91% of them appearing once. The material was peripheral blood, obtained on day 0 of AZD1222 vaccination. This clonotype was sampled from an adult in good health.

CDR3 loop: CASSQDAGGQGNEKLFF. CDR3 nucleotides: TGTGCCAGCAGCCAAGATGCGGGGGGACAGGGGAATGAAAAACTGTTTTTT. The rearrangement joins TRBV4-2 to TRBJ1-4; TRBD1 matches at 10 bases. The CDR3 contains 17 residues. The germline gives CDR1 LGHNA, CDR2 YNFKEQ. V trimming: 0 bases; J trimming: 5 bases; junction bases outside the gene matches: 6.